This T cell receptor beta chain originates from a study of blood T cell repertoires in COVID-19. Original processing notes: From reference gene primer amplification, estimates of nucleated cell counts were derived. The data were produced by immunoSEQ multiplex PCR, yet TCRdb's version contains in-frame clones alone and is incomplete. V and J calls plus clone size are reproduced from that table; the DNA served to infer D and trimming. The table includes around 98,000 clones, roughly 82% detected once. Trimming shortened V by 7 bases and J by 4 bases, and 13 bases separated the two germline ends. The CDR3 consists of 13 residues. Germline values: CDR1 MNHEY, CDR2 SVGAGI.

Sequencing was carried out using peripheral blood. This chain uses TRBV6-5 with TRBJ1-1; D not resolved. The source of this sequence is a man between 65 and 85 years old with active or convalescent COVID-19. DNA of the CDR3: TGTGCCAGCACCTCATCCCCCGGCACTGAAGCTTTCTTT. This translates into CASTSSPGTEAFF.